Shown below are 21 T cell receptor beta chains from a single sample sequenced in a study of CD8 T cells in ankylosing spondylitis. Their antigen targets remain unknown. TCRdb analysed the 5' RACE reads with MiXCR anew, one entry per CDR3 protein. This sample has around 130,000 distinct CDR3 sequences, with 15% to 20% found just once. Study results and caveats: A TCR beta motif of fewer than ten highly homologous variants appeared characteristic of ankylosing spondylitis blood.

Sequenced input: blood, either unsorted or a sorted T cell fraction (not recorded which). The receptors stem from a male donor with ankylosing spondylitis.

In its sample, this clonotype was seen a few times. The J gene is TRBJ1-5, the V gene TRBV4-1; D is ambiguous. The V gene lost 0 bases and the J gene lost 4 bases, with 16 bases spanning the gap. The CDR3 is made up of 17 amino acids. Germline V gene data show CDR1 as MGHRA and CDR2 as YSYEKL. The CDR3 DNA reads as TGCGCCAGCAGCCAAGATATTCAGCCTCCTTTTAATCAGCCCCAGCATTTT. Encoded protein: CASSQDIQPPFNQPQHF.

The CDR3 coding sequence is TGTGCCAGCAGCCAAGATGAGGGGGAGGCAGATACGCAGTATTTT. Translation gives CASSQDEGEADTQYF. J is TRBJ2-3 and V is TRBV3-1, with D perhaps matching TRBD1 or TRBD2 (6 bases each). Germline V lookup: CDR1 LGHDT, CDR2 YNNKEL (reference sequence). CDR3 length: 15 amino acids. V was shortened by 0 bases and J by 4 bases, with 11 bases between the two germline ends.

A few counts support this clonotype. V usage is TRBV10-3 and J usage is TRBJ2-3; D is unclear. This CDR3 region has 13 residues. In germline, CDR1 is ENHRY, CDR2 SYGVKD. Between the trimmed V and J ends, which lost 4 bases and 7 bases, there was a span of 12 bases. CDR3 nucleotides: TGTGCCATCAGTGGACCGTCAAATTATACGCAGTATTTT. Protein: CAISGPSNYTQYF.

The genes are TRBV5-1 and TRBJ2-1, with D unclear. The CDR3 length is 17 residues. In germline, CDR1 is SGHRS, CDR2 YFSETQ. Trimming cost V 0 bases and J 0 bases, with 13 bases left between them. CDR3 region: CASSLVGLASSYNEQFF. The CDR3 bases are TGCGCCAGCAGCTTGGTGGGTCTCGCGAGCTCCTACAATGAGCAGTTCTTC.

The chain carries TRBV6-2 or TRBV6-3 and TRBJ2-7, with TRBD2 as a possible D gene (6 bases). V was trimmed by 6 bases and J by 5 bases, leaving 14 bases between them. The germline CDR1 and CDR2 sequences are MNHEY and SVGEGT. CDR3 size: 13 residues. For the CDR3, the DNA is TGTGCCAGCAGCACGACTAGTCTCCACGAGCAGTACTTC. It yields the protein CASSTTSLHEQYF.

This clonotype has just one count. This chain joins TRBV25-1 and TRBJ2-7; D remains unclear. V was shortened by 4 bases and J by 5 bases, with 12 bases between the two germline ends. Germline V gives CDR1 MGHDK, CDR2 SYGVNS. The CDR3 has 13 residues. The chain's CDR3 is CASSVQEMDEQYF. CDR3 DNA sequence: TGTGCCAGCAGTGTTCAGGAAATGGACGAGCAGTACTTC.

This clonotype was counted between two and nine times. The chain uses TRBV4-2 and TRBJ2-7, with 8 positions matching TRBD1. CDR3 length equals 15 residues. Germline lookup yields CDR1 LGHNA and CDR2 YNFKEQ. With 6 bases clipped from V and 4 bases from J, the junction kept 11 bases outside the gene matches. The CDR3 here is CASSPGTGLVYEQYF. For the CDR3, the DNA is TGTGCCAGCAGTCCCGGGACAGGTTTGGTTTACGAGCAGTACTTC.

DNA for the CDR3: TGTGCCAGCAGCCCCCCGGGATTACTCGAGCAGTACTTC. This translates into CASSPPGLLEQYF. V is TRBV7-6 and J is TRBJ2-7; a weak D match, TRBD2 (5 bases). V was trimmed by 5 bases and J by 6 bases, leaving 14 bases between them. The germline gives CDR1 SGHVS, CDR2 FNYEAQ. The CDR3 has 13 residues.

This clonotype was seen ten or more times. The DNA for the CDR3 is TGTGCCAGCAGCTTAGAGGGTGACTTTAGGGCAGATACGCAGTATTTT. It encodes CASSLEGDFRADTQYF. V and J are TRBV7-8 and TRBJ2-3; no clear D. The ends were cut back, 1 base at V and 4 bases at J, with 15 bases in the middle. The length of the CDR3 is 16 residues. Per the germline V gene, CDR1 is SGHVS and CDR2 is FQNEAQ.

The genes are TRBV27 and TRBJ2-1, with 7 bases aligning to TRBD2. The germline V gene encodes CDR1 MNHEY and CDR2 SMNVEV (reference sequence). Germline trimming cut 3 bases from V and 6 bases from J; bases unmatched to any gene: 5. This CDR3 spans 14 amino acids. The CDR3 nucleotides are TGTGCCAGCAGTTTGGGGCTAGCGGCCAATGAGCAGTTCTTC. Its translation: CASSLGLAANEQFF.

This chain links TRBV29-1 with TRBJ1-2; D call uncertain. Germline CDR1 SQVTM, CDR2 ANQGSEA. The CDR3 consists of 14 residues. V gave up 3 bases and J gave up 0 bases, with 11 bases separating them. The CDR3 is CSVDVAETNYGYTF. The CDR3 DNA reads TGCAGCGTTGATGTGGCAGAAACTAACTATGGCTACACCTTC.

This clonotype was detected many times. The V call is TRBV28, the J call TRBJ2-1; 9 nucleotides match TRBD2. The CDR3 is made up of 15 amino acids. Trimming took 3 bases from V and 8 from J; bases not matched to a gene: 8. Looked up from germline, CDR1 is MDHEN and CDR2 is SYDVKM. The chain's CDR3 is CASSFRAQRGDEQFF. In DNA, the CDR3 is TGTGCCAGCAGTTTCCGGGCCCAGCGGGGGGATGAGCAGTTCTTC.

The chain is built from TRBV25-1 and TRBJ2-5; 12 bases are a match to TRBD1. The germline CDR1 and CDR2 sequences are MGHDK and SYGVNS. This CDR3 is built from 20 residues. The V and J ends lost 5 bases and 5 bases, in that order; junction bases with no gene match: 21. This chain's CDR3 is CASSLIGWGGTGGAGETQYF. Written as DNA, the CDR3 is TGTGCCAGCAGTTTGATCGGTTGGGGCGGGACAGGGGGCGCCGGGGAGACCCAGTACTTC.

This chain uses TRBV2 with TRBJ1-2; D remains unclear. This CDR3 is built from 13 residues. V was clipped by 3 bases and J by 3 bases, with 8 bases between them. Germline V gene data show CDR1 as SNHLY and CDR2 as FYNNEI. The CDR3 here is CASSDADHYGYTF. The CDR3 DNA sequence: TGTGCCAGCAGTGACGCAGACCACTATGGCTACACCTTC.

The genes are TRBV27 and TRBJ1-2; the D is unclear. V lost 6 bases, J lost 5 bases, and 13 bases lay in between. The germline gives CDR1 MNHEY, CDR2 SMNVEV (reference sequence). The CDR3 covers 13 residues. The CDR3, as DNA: TGTGCCAGCAGCTTAGGCTCTCCTTATGGCTACACCTTC. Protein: CASSLGSPYGYTF.

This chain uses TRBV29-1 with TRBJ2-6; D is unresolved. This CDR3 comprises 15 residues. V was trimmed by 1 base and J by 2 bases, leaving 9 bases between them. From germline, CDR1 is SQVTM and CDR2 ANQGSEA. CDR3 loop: CSVEVDPPGANVLTF. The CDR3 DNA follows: TGCAGCGTTGAAGTGGACCCCCCTGGGGCCAACGTCCTGACTTTC. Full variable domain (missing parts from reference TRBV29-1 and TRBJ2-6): SAVISQKPSRDICQRGTSLTIQCQVDSQVTMMFWYRQQPGQSLTLIATANQGSEATYESGFVIDKFPISRPNLTFSTLTVSNMSPEDSSIYLCSVEVDPPGANVLTFGAGSRLTVL.

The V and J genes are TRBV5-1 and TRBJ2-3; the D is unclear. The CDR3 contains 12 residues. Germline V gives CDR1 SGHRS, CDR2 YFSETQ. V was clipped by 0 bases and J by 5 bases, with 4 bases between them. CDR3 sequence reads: CASSLDGDTQYF. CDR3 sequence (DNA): TGCGCCAGCAGCTTGGACGGAGATACGCAGTATTTT.

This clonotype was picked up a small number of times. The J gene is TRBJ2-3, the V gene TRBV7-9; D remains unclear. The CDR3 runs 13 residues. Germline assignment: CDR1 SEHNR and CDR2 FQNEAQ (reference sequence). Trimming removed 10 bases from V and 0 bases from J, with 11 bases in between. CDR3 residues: CATPGQSTDTQYF. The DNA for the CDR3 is TGTGCCACCCCCGGGCAGAGCACAGATACGCAGTATTTT.

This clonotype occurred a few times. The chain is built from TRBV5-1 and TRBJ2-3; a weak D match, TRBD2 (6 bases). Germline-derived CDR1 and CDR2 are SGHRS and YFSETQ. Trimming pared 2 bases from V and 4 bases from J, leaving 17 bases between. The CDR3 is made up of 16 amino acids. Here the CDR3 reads CASSFSRASVADTQYF. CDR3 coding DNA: TGCGCCAGCAGCTTTTCCCGGGCTAGCGTAGCAGATACGCAGTATTTT.

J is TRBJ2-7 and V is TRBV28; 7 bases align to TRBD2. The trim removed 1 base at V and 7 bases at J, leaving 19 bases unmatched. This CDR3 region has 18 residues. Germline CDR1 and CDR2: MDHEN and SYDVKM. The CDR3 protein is CASSLLGREAPPKEEQYF. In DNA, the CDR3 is TGTGCCAGCAGTTTATTGGGTCGGGAGGCCCCACCTAAGGAGGAGCAGTACTTC.

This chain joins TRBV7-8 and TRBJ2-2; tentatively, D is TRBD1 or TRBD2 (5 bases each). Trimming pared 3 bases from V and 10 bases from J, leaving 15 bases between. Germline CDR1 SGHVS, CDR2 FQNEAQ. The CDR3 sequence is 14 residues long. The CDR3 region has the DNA TGTGCCAGCAGCTTCCGGGACGGATACCTGGAGCTGTTTTTT. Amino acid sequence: CASSFRDGYLELFF.